Many counts were recorded for the clone carrying this T cell receptor beta chain. The second PCR ran roughly 7 to 11 cycles with a sample-barcoded 5' primer and J-beta primers. TCRdb reanalysed the 5' RACE reads using MiXCR and keeps one entry per CDR3 protein. The sample holds around 870,000 distinct CDR3 sequences, about 30% seen once. Looked up from germline, CDR1 is DFQATT and CDR2 is SNEGSKA (reference sequence). V lost 3 bases, J lost 0 bases, and 3 bases stayed unmatched. The CDR3 totals 15 residues. These data come from a study of blood T cells in healthy people across ages. The genes are TRBV20-1 and TRBJ2-1; TRBD2 agrees at 9 bases. The sample was blood. This TCR was sampled from a woman aged 80 or over in good health. CDR3 DNA: TGCAGTGCTAGCCTTAGCGGGGGCTCCTACAATGAGCAGTTCTTC. It yields the protein CSASLSGGSYNEQFF.